The following is a TCR beta chain sequence with its context. Its antigen is not known. The sample holds other DNA sequences that translate to the same CDR3. Some clones are missing from TCRdb's copy, which holds only in-frame ones; the method was immunoSEQ multiplex PCR. The sample carries tens of thousands of clones, about 70% recorded once. This sample was included in a study of radiotherapy plus CTLA-4 blockade in lung cancer. Overall study context: Disease control was present in under 35% of patients, and objective responses in approximately 18%.

Overall study findings and caveats: Among blood TCR repertoires after radiotherapy plus ipilimumab, tumor-derived clones expanded.

The material was peripheral blood, obtained from a patient treated with radiotherapy plus ipilimumab. The receptor comes from a human donor with non-small cell lung cancer whose response to radiotherapy plus ipilimumab could not be evaluated.

The CDR3 is CASSPKQGQPQHF. Written as DNA, the CDR3 is TGTGCCAGCTCACCCAAACAGGGGCAGCCCCAGCATTTT. V usage is TRBV18 and J usage is TRBJ1-5, with 7 nucleotides matching TRBD1. Unmatched junction bases numbered 3, after V lost 3 bases and J lost 7 bases. Germline CDR1 and CDR2: KGHSH and LQKENI. This CDR3 spans 13 amino acids.